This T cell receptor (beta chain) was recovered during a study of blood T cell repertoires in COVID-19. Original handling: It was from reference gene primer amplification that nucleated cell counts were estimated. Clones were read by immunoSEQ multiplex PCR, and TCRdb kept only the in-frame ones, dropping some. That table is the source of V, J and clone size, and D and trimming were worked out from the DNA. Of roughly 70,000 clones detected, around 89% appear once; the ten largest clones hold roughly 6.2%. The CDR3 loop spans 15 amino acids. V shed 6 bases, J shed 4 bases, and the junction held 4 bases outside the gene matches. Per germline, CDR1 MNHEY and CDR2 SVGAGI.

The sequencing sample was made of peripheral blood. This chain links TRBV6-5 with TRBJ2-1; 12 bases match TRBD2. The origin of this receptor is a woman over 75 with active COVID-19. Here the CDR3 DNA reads TGTGCCAGCAGCCCAGGACTAGCGGGATACAATGAGCAGTTCTTC. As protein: CASSPGLAGYNEQFF.